These T cell receptor beta chains were read from a single sample in a study of blood T cell repertoires in COVID-19. Generated by immunoSEQ multiplex PCR, the TCRdb table keeps only in-frame clones and is missing some. This sample has under 20,000 clones, with approximately 87% found just once. Sequenced: peripheral blood. The receptor source for this set is a human donor in a cohort sampled during active COVID-19. Each CDR3 is given with its conserved first and last residue. The D gene is left open where the match is weak. Clone size is given for some rows only: seen once, a few or many times, or a class if the clone is expanded.

d_call j_call v_call clone_size cdr3_aa cdr3_nt
NA TRBJ2-7 TRBV3-1/TRBV3-2 once CASSQDLKEEQYF TGTGCCAGCAGCCAAGATCTTAAGGAGGAGCAGTACTTC
NA TRBJ2-3 TRBV11-1 NA CASSLSSGYDGTQYF TGTGCCAGCAGCTTGTCCAGCGGGTACGACGGGACGCAGTATTTT
TRBD2 TRBJ2-3 TRBV7-2 few CASSWTSSHVQYF TGTGCCAGCAGCTGGACTAGCTCTCACGTGCAGTATTTT
NA TRBJ2-1 TRBV28 NA CASSFYGMSSYNEQFF TGTGCCAGCAGTTTTTACGGGATGAGCTCCTACAATGAGCAGTTCTTC
TRBD2 TRBJ2-2 TRBV28 NA CASSLAGPANTGELFF TGTGCCAGCAGCTTAGCGGGGCCCGCGAACACCGGGGAGCTGTTTTTT
NA TRBJ2-3 TRBV6-5 once CASSRGTDTQYF TGTGCCAGCAGTCGGGGTACAGATACGCAGTATTTT
TRBD1 TRBJ1-4 TRBV24-1 NA CATSNPGQGNEKLFF TGTGCCACCAGTAATCCTGGACAGGGGAATGAAAAACTGTTTTTT
NA TRBJ2-1 TRBV3-1/TRBV3-2 NA CASSPNRDSPLNEQFF TGTGCCAGCAGCCCAAACCGGGATTCCCCCCTCAATGAGCAGTTCTTC
NA TRBJ2-2 TRBV7-9 NA CASSSPADTGTGELFF TGTGCCAGCAGCTCGCCCGCGGACACGGGCACCGGGGAGCTGTTTTTT
TRBD1 TRBJ1-6 TRBV7-2 NA CASSFTPGQGSPLHF TGTGCCAGCAGCTTTACACCGGGACAGGGGTCACCCCTCCACTTT
NA TRBJ2-7 TRBV5-1 NA CASSIGQTGEQYF TGCGCCAGCAGCATAGGACAGACGGGGGAGCAGTACTTC
NA TRBJ2-3 TRBV5-6 NA CASIRQGSAGAPDTQYF TGTGCCAGCATTCGTCAGGGGTCGGCGGGAGCCCCAGATACGCAGTATTTT
NA TRBJ2-2 TRBV7-2 NA CASSLLAGSTGELFF TGTGCCAGCAGCTTACTTGCAGGCTCCACCGGGGAGCTGTTTTTT
NA TRBJ2-7 TRBV9 NA CASSPGFTISYEQYF TGTGCCAGCAGCCCCGGGTTCACTATCTCCTACGAGCAGTACTTC
TRBD2 TRBJ2-1 TRBV10-3 once CAISSGSSYNEQFF TGTGCCATTTCTAGCGGGAGCTCCTACAATGAGCAGTTCTTC
TRBD2 TRBJ2-7 TRBV3-1/TRBV3-2 NA CASSQDLAGAKKGSEQYF TGTGCCAGCAGCCAAGATCTAGCGGGAGCGAAAAAGGGATCCGAGCAGTACTTC
NA TRBJ2-1 TRBV6-2/TRBV6-3 NA CASSYRLAYHNEQFF TGTGCCAGCAGTTACCGGCTAGCCTATCACAATGAGCAGTTCTTC
NA TRBJ1-3 TRBV4-2 NA CASSPTGPSGNTIYF TGTGCCAGCAGCCCAACAGGGCCCTCTGGAAACACCATATATTTT
NA TRBJ2-3 TRBV28 NA CASSQADRGGSDTQYF TGTGCCAGCAGCCAGGCCGACAGGGGAGGGTCAGATACGCAGTATTTT
NA TRBJ2-1 TRBV29-1 NA CSVHGLYNEQFF TGCAGCGTCCACGGACTGTACAATGAGCAGTTCTTC
TRBD1 TRBJ1-2 TRBV6-6 NA CASSLRRGHGYTF TGTGCCAGCAGTTTACGCAGGGGGCACGGCTACACCTTC
TRBD1 TRBJ1-2 TRBV2 few CASSRQGYYGYTF TGTGCCAGCAGTCGACAGGGGTACTATGGCTACACCTTC
TRBD2 TRBJ2-1 TRBV19 NA CASSPDGGASGSGEQFF TGTGCCAGTAGTCCCGACGGGGGGGCTAGCGGGAGTGGTGAGCAGTTCTTC
TRBD1 TRBJ1-5 TRBV19 NA CASSGTGNQPQHF TGTGCCAGTAGCGGGACAGGCAATCAGCCCCAGCATTTT
NA TRBJ2-3 TRBV27 NA CASSMIGAGGTSTDTQYF TGTGCCAGCAGTATGATAGGGGCAGGTGGAACTAGCACAGATACGCAGTATTTT
NA TRBJ1-2 TRBV19 NA CASSIWTDANYGYTF TGTGCCAGTAGTATTTGGACAGACGCTAACTATGGCTACACCTTC
NA TRBJ2-2 TRBV7-6 NA CASSLTWASNTGELFF TGTGCCAGCAGCTTAACGTGGGCTTCGAACACCGGGGAGCTGTTTTTT
TRBD2 TRBJ2-5 TRBV4-1 NA CASSRLGLAGVGVETQYF TGCGCCAGCAGCCGGCTGGGGCTAGCGGGAGTTGGGGTAGAGACCCAGTACTTC
TRBD1 TRBJ2-5 TRBV18 NA CASSTGTGQETQYF TGTGCCAGCTCAACCGGGACAGGGCAAGAGACCCAGTACTTC
TRBD1 TRBJ2-7 TRBV13 NA CASSPDPGTGDHEQYF TGTGCCAGCAGCCCCGACCCTGGGACAGGGGACCACGAGCAGTACTTC
NA TRBJ2-1 TRBV6-5 NA CASTTNPRQNNEQFF TGTGCCAGCACCACAAACCCGAGACAGAACAATGAGCAGTTCTTC
TRBD1 TRBJ1-2 TRBV18 NA CASSPDRGRGYTF TGTGCCAGCTCACCAGACAGGGGGAGAGGCTACACCTTC
TRBD2 TRBJ2-7 TRBV10-3 NA CAISGGTSRNYEQYF TGTGCCATCAGTGGGGGGACTAGCAGGAACTACGAGCAGTACTTC
NA TRBJ2-2 TRBV14 NA CASSQVSRAGELFF TGTGCCAGCAGCCAAGTCAGCAGGGCCGGGGAGCTGTTTTTT
TRBD2 TRBJ2-3 TRBV5-1 NA CASSLSLAGSTDTQYF TGCGCCAGCAGCTTGTCACTAGCGGGGAGCACAGATACGCAGTATTTT
NA TRBJ2-5 TRBV2 NA CASSRSQRETQYF TGTGCCAGCAGTCGGAGCCAAAGGGAGACCCAGTACTTC
TRBD2 TRBJ2-7 TRBV12-3/TRBV12-4 NA CASRGTSYEQYF TGTGCCAGCAGGGGGACTAGCTACGAGCAGTACTTC
NA TRBJ1-2 TRBV5-1 NA CASSLDGSQAYGYTF TGCGCCAGCAGCTTGGACGGTTCCCAGGCCTATGGCTACACCTTC
NA TRBJ2-7 TRBV11-1 NA CASSLPGAGEQYF TGTGCCAGCAGCTTACCAGGGGCTGGGGAGCAGTACTTC
NA TRBJ2-5 TRBV10-3 NA CAISEQQFQETQYF TGTGCCATCAGTGAGCAACAGTTTCAAGAGACCCAGTACTTC
NA TRBJ2-5 TRBV5-4 once CASRSGQHQETQYF TGTGCCAGCAGGTCGGGACAACACCAAGAGACCCAGTACTTC
TRBD1 TRBJ2-7 TRBV5-1 NA CASSRDRASEQYF TGCGCCAGCAGCCGGGACAGGGCAAGCGAGCAGTACTTC